What follows is one TCR beta chain and its context. This sample is drawn from a study of CD8 T cells in Susac syndrome. cDNA came from roughly 0.53 to 1 ug RNA primed by random hexamers. MiXCR was run by TCRdb on the immunoSEQ multiplex PCR reads, yielding one entry per CDR3 protein. The table has 150,000 to 200,000 distinct CDR3 sequences, 93% seen once; the top ten hold more than 0.11%. V lost 2 bases and J lost 0, with 3 bases in between. The CDR3 spans 12 residues. Per the germline V gene, CDR1 is SGHTS and CDR2 is YDEGEE. The chain couples TRBV5-8 to TRBJ2-7; D unclear. The clonotype comes from a human donor in good health. Sequencing was done on a sample of CD4+ T cells from PBMCs. CDR3 in amino acids: CASSFSSYEQYF. The CDR3, as DNA: TGTGCCAGCAGCTTTAGCTCCTACGAGCAGTACTTC.